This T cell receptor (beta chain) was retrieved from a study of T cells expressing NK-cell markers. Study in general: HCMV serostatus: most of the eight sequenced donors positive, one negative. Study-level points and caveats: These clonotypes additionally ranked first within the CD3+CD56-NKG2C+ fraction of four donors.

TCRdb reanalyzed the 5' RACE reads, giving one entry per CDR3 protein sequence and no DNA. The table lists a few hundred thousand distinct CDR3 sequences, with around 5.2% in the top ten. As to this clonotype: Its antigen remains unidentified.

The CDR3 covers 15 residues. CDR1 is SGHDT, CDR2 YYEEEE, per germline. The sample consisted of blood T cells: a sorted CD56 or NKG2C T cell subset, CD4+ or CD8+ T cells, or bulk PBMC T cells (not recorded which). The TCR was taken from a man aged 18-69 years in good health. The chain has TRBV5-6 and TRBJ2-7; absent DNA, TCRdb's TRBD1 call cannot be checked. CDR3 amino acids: CASSQDRGKVYEQYF.